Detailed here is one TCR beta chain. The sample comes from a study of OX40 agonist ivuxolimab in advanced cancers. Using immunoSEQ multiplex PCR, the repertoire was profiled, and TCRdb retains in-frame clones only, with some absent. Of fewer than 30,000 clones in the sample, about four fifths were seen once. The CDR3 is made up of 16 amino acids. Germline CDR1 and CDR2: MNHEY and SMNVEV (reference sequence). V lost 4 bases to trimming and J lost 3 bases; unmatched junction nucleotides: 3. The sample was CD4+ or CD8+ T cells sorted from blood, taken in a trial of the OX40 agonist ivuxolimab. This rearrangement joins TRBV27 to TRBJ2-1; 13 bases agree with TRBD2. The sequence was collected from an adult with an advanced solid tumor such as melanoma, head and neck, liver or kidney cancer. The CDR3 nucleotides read TGTGCCAGCAGTTCCAGGACTAGCGGGAGCTACAATGAGCAGTTCTTC. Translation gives CASSSRTSGSYNEQFF.